The 19 T cell receptor beta chains reported below all come from one sample, sequenced in a study of CD8+CD57+ T cells in acquired aplastic anemia. CD8+CD57+ cell expansion, shown by flow cytometry, had occurred in the patients selected for sequencing. Using genomic DNA as the template, TCR beta VDJ and CDR3 profiling was carried out. One entry per CDR3 protein results from TCRdb running MiXCR on the reads. The table records more than 200,000 distinct CDR3 sequences, roughly 50% of them present only once. The sequenced sample was sorted CD4+, CD8+, or CD8+CD57+ T cells (not recorded which) from PBMCs. These receptors were collected from a human donor with aplastic anemia.

The chain is built from TRBV11-2 and TRBJ2-7, with unresolved D. The CDR3 contains 14 residues. Trimming took 1 base from V and 4 from J, leaving 11 bases between them. Per germline, CDR1 SGHAT and CDR2 FQNNGV. Here the CDR3 DNA reads TGTGCCAGCAGCTTAGGCGGCGCTGGGTACGAGCAGTACTTC. Its protein is CASSLGGAGYEQYF.

The V gene is TRBV20-1, the J gene TRBJ1-5; D might be TRBD1 (5 bases). V lost 5 bases, J lost 11 bases, and 22 bases lay in between. The V gene's germline CDR1 is DFQATT and CDR2 SNEGSKA (reference sequence). This CDR3 is 14 amino acids long. The CDR3 nucleotides read TGCAGTGCTCCGACTAGCGGGGGACCGCGGTCCCAGCATTTT. Protein product: CSAPTSGGPRSQHF.

As concerns this clonotype: A read error is possible here, since a much larger clone lies one base away. The chain joins TRBV3-1 to TRBJ2-5; either TRBD1 or TRBD2 may fit D (5 bases each). Trimming took 4 bases from V and 5 from J, leaving 11 bases between them. Germline V CDR1 and CDR2: LGHDT, YNNKEL (reference sequence). This CDR3 is 13 amino acids long. The CDR3 loop is CASSRPGTETQYF. CDR3 DNA sequence: TGTGCCAGCAGCCGACCAGGGACGGAGACCCAGTACTTC.

This chain links TRBV5-1 with TRBJ1-3, with TRBD1 matching 10 bases. Germline V gene sequence: CDR1 SGHRS, CDR2 YFSETQ. The length of the CDR3 is 15 residues. V was pared by 4 bases and J by 8 bases, with 9 bases of the junction left unmatched. In DNA form, the CDR3 reads TGCGCCAGCAGCGTAGGACAGGGGGGCACAGACACCATATATTTT. Encoded protein: CASSVGQGGTDTIYF.

V usage is TRBV15 and J usage is TRBJ1-3; a weak D match, TRBD1 (5 bases). Germline values: CDR1 LNHNV, CDR2 YYDKDF (reference sequence). The V and J ends lost 3 bases and 3 bases respectively, with 12 bases between them. This CDR3 has 15 amino acids. The CDR3, as DNA: TGTGCCACCAGCAGCAACGGGGGTTATGGAAACACCATATATTTT. Translated, it gives CATSSNGGYGNTIYF.

The chain is built from TRBV7-3 and TRBJ1-4; a weak D match, TRBD1 (6 bases). This CDR3 is 12 amino acids long. The V gene lost 5 bases and the J gene lost 8 bases, with 9 bases spanning the gap. Germline CDR1 SGHTA, CDR2 FQGTGA. The CDR3 DNA follows: TGTGCCAGCAGCCCCAGGGGAGAAAAACTGTTTTTT. As protein: CASSPRGEKLFF. The whole variable domain, filled in from reference TRBV7-3 and TRBJ1-4, reads GAGVSQTPSNKVTEKGKYVELRCDPISGHTALYWYRQSLGQGPEFLIYFQGTGAADDSGLPNDRFFAVRPEGSVSTLKIQRTERGDSAVYLCASSPRGEKLFFGSGTQLSVL.

The genes are TRBV7-3 and TRBJ2-7, with 8 bases matching TRBD1. The CDR3 runs 16 residues. Germline V gene lookup returns CDR1 SGHTA and CDR2 FQGTGA. Germline trimming cut 4 bases from V and 2 bases from J; bases unmatched to any gene: 10. CDR3 residues: CASSSSTGEFTYEQYF. Here the CDR3 DNA reads TGTGCCAGCAGCTCCTCGACAGGGGAGTTCACCTACGAGCAGTACTTC. Full variable domain (rest looked up from reference TRBV7-3 and TRBJ2-7): GAGVSQTPSNKVTEKGKYVELRCDPISGHTALYWYRQSLGQGPEFLIYFQGTGAADDSGLPNDRFFAVRPEGSVSTLKIQRTERGDSAVYLCASSSSTGEFTYEQYFGPGTRLTVT.

The CDR3 bases are TGTGCCAGCAGTGAAGGCAGGGGCGTCCGTCTCCTCCACTTT. This encodes CASSEGRGVRLLHF. The V gene is TRBV3-1, the J gene TRBJ1-6, with D possibly being TRBD1 (6 bases). The germline gives CDR1 LGHDT, CDR2 YNNKEL (reference sequence). This CDR3 has 14 amino acids. V lost 6 bases, J lost 15 bases, and 21 bases lay in between.

Worth noting for this clonotype: The junction does not match germline at one end; this may be a read error. The chain recombines TRBV2 with TRBJ1-2; TRBD1 might be the D (6 bases). The germline gives CDR1 SNHLY, CDR2 FYNNEI. The length of the CDR3 is 15 residues. The CDR3 nucleotides read TGTGCCATCAGTGAGTCGGGACAAGACCTCTATGGCTACACCTTC. As protein: CAISESGQDLYGYTF.

This clonotype was observed at least ten times. The gene calls are TRBV19 and TRBJ1-5, with unresolved D. CDR3 length: 12 amino acids. V was shortened by 8 bases and J by 9 bases, with 14 bases between the two germline ends. Germline CDR1 is LNHDA and CDR2 is SQIVND (reference sequence). The CDR3 DNA follows: TGTGCCAGTGGTGATTTGTACTCGCCCCAGCATTTT. Protein sequence: CASGDLYSPQHF.

This clonotype has at least ten counts. This chain links TRBV6-1 with TRBJ1-1, with D unresolved. The CDR3 is made up of 14 amino acids. Germline assignment: CDR1 MNHNS and CDR2 SASEGT. Trimming removed 1 base at V and 3 bases at J, with 9 bases between. CDR3 region: CASSEGGWDTEAFF. The CDR3 DNA sequence: TGTGCCAGCAGTGAAGGGGGTTGGGACACTGAAGCTTTCTTT.

Of note for this clonotype: A junction boundary mismatches the germline segment, possibly from a read error. The chain combines TRBV6-4 with TRBJ2-5; possible D gene TRBD1, 6 bases. This CDR3 is built from 19 residues. Germline V CDR1 and CDR2: MRHNA, SNTAGT. CDR3: CTSSGEVSGGRILEETQYF. The CDR3 nucleotides are TGTACCAGCAGTGGAGAGGTTTCTGGGGGCAGGATATTAGAGGAGACCCAGTACTTC.

V usage is TRBV25-1 and J usage is TRBJ1-2; possibly TRBD1 for D (6 bases). The CDR3 loop spans 13 amino acids. V was pared by 8 bases and J by 8 bases, with 18 bases between. Germline V CDR1 and CDR2: MGHDK, SYGVNS. The CDR3 loop reads CASRTQGSQGYTF. CDR3 in DNA: TGTGCCAGCCGAACGCAGGGGAGTCAAGGCTACACCTTC.

This clonotype appeared many times. V and J are TRBV20-1 and TRBJ1-6, with 9 bases fitting TRBD1. CDR1 DFQATT and CDR2 SNEGSKA come from the germline V gene (reference sequence). The V gene end was trimmed by 6 bases and the J gene end by 7 bases; junction bases not matched to a gene: 7. CDR3 length: 14 amino acids. This CDR3 is CSAVTGQGNSPLHF. The CDR3 nucleotides are TGCAGTGCGGTAACGGGACAGGGAAATTCACCCCTCCACTTT.

The chain uses TRBV18 and TRBJ1-5; D perhaps matches TRBD1 (6 bases). The CDR3 loop spans 14 amino acids. Germline CDR1 KGHSH, CDR2 LQKENI. Trimming shortened V by 3 bases and J by 3 bases, and 9 bases separated the two germline ends. CDR3: CASSPRGLNQPQHF. The CDR3 DNA follows: TGTGCCAGCTCACCCCGGGGGCTCAATCAGCCCCAGCATTTT.

The chain uses TRBV14 and TRBJ1-1, with no clear D. Trimming took off 1 base at V and 8 bases at J, with 8 bases between the two ends. CDR1 SGHDN and CDR2 FVKESK come from the germline V gene. This CDR3 spans 12 amino acids. The CDR3 sequence: CASSQVGPEAFF. As DNA, the CDR3 is TGTGCCAGCAGCCAAGTGGGCCCCGAAGCTTTCTTT.

This clonotype was seen many times. The chain employs TRBV28 and TRBJ2-7; 12 nucleotides align to TRBD1. The CDR3 contains 15 residues. From germline, CDR1 is MDHEN and CDR2 SYDVKM. Trimming removed 5 bases from V and 4 bases from J; junction bases left unmatched: 6. The CDR3 protein is CASSTRDRGQYEQYF. DNA for the CDR3: TGTGCCAGCAGTACCCGGGACAGGGGGCAGTACGAGCAGTACTTC.

The V gene is TRBV3-1, the J gene TRBJ1-1; unclear D gene. Germline loops: CDR1 LGHDT, CDR2 YNNKEL (reference sequence). CDR3 size: 14 residues. Trimming took 0 bases from V and 1 from J, leaving 6 bases between them. CDR3 protein: CASSQDAGNTEAFF. As DNA, the CDR3 is TGTGCCAGCAGCCAAGATGCCGGGAACACTGAAGCTTTCTTT. The whole variable domain, filled in from reference TRBV3-1 and TRBJ1-1, reads DTAVSQTPKYLVTQMGNDKSIKCEQNLGHDTMYWYKQDSKKFLKIMFSYNNKELIINETVPNRFSPKSPDKAHLNLHINSLELGDSAVYFCASSQDAGNTEAFFGQGTRLTVV.

This chain connects TRBV11-3 to TRBJ2-2, with a tentative D call TRBD2 (5 bases). This CDR3 is built from 15 residues. Germline V CDR1 and CDR2: SGHNT, YENEEA. The V end was cut by 5 bases, the J end by 3 bases, with 13 bases between. This CDR3 is CASSPREGYTGELFF. CDR3 DNA: TGTGCCAGCAGCCCCAGAGAGGGATACACCGGGGAGCTGTTTTTT.